This TCR beta chain appears in the sequencing data of a study of CD4 T cell repertoires and nickel (dated by TCRdb to 2019 to 2021). In the germline V gene, CDR1 corresponds to KGHSH and CDR2 to LQKENI. Trimming removed 5 bases from V and 1 base from J, leaving 8 bases between the germline ends. The CDR3, cysteine through phenylalanine, is 13 amino acids long. Only the CDR3 portion is preserved as DNA: 39 bases, with reading frame beginning at the first base. A word on this clonotype: The antigen this receptor binds is unknown. Base qualities are not recorded, but no much larger clone differs from it by a single base.

The receptor library was made with RT-PCR. Sequencing took place on an Illumina MiSeq. Using fastp trimming at Q25 and MiXCR clonotype assembly, TCRdb reanalyzed the public sequencing data and kept in-frame beta chains. One record per CDR3 amino acid sequence lists the most common genes and DNA. For this sample the table gives 450 to 500 distinct CDR3 sequences, of which around 52% were detected only once. The ten largest clones take up roughly 18% of the sample. The rearrangement combines TRBV18 with TRBJ1-1; the D segment cannot be called with confidence. This clonotype was obtained from a human donor in a nickel allergy study, with or without nickel allergy (not recorded which). It is not recorded whether this sample comes from one donor or several. The sequenced sample consisted of CD4+ T cells from blood, not recorded whether cultured. The CDR3 sequence is CASSSRANTEAFF. The nucleotide sequence is given as TGTGCCAGCTCATCTCGGGCGAACACTGAAGCTTTCTTT.